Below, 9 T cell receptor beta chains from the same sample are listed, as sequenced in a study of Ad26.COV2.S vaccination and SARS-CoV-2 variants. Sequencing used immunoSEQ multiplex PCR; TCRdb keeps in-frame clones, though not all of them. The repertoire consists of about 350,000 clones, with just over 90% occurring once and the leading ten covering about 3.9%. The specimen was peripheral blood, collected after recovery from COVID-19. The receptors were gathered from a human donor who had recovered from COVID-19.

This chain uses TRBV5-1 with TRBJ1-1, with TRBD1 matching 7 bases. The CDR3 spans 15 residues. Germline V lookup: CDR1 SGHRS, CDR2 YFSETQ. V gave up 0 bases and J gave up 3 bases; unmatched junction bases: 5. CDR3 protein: CASSLAGGQDTEAFF. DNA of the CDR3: TGCGCCAGCAGCTTGGCAGGTGGACAGGACACTGAAGCTTTCTTT. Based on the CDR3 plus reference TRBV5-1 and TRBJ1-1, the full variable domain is KAGVTQTPRYLIKTRGQQVTLSCSPISGHRSVSWYQQTPGQGLQFLFEYFSETQRNKGNFPGRFSGRQFSNSRSEMNVSTLELGDSALYLCASSLAGGQDTEAFFGQGTRLTVV.

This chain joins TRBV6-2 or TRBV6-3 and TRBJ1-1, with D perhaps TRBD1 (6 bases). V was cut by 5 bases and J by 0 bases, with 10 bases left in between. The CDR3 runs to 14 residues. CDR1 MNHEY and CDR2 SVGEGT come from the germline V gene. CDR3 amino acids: CASSVGQMNTEAFF. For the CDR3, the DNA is TGTGCCAGCAGTGTCGGACAGATGAACACTGAAGCTTTCTTT.

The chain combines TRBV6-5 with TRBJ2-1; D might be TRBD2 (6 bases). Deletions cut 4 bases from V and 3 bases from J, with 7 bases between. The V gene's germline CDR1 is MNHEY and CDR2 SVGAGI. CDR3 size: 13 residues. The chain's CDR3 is CASSSGSYNEQFF. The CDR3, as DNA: TGTGCCAGCAGTTCCGGGAGCTACAATGAGCAGTTCTTC.

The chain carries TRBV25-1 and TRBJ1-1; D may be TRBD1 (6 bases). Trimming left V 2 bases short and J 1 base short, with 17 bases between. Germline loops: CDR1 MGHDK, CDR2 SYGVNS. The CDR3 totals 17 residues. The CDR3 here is CASSEHPGTHSNTEAFF. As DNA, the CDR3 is TGTGCCAGCAGTGAACACCCCGGGACACACTCGAACACTGAAGCTTTCTTT.

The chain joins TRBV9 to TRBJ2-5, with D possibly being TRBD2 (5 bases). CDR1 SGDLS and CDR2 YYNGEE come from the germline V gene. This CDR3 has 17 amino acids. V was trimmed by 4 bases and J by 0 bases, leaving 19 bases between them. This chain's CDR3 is CASSPRTRNPYQETQYF. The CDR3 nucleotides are TGTGCCAGCAGCCCCCGGACTCGAAATCCGTACCAAGAGACCCAGTACTTC.

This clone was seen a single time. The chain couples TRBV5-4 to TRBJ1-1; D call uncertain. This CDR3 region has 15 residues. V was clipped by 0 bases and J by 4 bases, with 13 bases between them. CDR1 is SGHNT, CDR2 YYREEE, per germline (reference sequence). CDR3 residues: CASSLGVGGSTEAFF. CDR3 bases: TGTGCCAGCAGCTTGGGGGTGGGTGGGTCCACTGAAGCTTTCTTT.

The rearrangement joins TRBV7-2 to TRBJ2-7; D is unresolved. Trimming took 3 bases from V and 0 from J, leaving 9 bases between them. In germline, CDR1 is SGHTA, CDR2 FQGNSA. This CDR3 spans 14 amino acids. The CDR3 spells CASSFSRSSYEQYF. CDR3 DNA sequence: TGTGCCAGCAGCTTCAGTCGGTCCTCCTACGAGCAGTACTTC.

The CDR3 DNA reads TGTGCCAGCAGCCTATATATCAGGGGGTCCTTTGCTAATGAAAAACTGTTTTTT. Translation gives CASSLYIRGSFANEKLFF. This sequence joins TRBV7-7 and TRBJ1-4; 7 bases map to TRBD1. This CDR3 is 18 amino acids long. The V and J ends lost 5 bases and 3 bases, in that order; junction bases with no gene match: 15. Per germline, CDR1 SSHAT and CDR2 FNYEAQ (reference sequence).

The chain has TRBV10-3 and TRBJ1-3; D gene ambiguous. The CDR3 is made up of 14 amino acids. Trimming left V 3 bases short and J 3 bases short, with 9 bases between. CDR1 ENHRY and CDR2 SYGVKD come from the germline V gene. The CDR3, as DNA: TGTGCCATCAGTGAACCGGGAGGTGGAAACACCATATATTTT. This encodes CAISEPGGGNTIYF.